One and the same sample provided the 14 T cell receptor beta chains below, sequenced in a study of CD8 T cells in Susac syndrome. Roughly 0.45 to 1 ug RNA was reverse transcribed with random hexamers. TCRdb re-analysed the immunoSEQ multiplex PCR reads in MiXCR, keeping a single row per CDR3 protein. The sample lists roughly 80,000 distinct CDR3 sequences; approximately 94% were seen once. Sequencing was done on a sample of CD8+ T cells from PBMCs. The receptors come from a human donor in good health.

V and J are TRBV20-1 and TRBJ2-4; 7 positions agree with TRBD2. Germline assignment: CDR1 DFQATT and CDR2 SNEGSKA (reference sequence). The junction had 13 bases not matched to a gene; V was cut back by 6 bases and J by 8 bases. The CDR3 is made up of 14 amino acids. Here the CDR3 DNA reads TGCAGTGCCCCCGACCGGGACTATTATTACATTCAGTACTTC. This sequence encodes CSAPDRDYYYIQYF.

V and J are TRBV2 and TRBJ2-5, with 8 bases that match TRBD2. Germline CDR1 reads SNHLY; CDR2 reads FYNNEI. V shed 3 bases and J 3 bases; nucleotides not matched to a gene: 3. The CDR3 extends over 14 amino acids. The CDR3: CASSDTSGEETQYF. In DNA, the CDR3 is TGTGCCAGCAGTGATACTAGCGGTGAAGAGACCCAGTACTTC.

The chain combines TRBV29-1 with TRBJ2-7; tentative D call: TRBD1 (6 bases). Germline V gives CDR1 SQVTM, CDR2 ANQGSEA. This CDR3 is built from 12 residues. V shed 4 bases and J shed 6 bases, with 13 bases lying between them. This chain's CDR3 is CSVAWGPGEQYF. The CDR3 DNA sequence: TGCAGCGTTGCTTGGGGGCCGGGCGAGCAGTACTTC.

The chain links TRBV7-3 to TRBJ2-7; the D is unclear. Germline V lookup: CDR1 SGHTA, CDR2 FQGTGA. The germline V and J ends were trimmed by 9 bases and 2 bases, with 11 bases remaining between them. This CDR3 is built from 12 residues. CDR3 coding DNA: TGTGCCAGTGTAGGGTGGCCCTACGAGCAGTACGTC. It yields the protein CASVGWPYEQYV.

The chain is built from TRBV7-9 and TRBJ2-5; D is undetermined. Per the germline V gene, CDR1 is SEHNR and CDR2 is FQNEAQ (reference sequence). The length of the CDR3 is 15 residues. V lost 5 bases, J lost 0 bases, and 13 bases lay in between. For the CDR3, the DNA is TGTGCCAGCAGCCCGGAGACGGAGTACCAAGAGACCCAGTACTTC. This gives the protein CASSPETEYQETQYF. The whole variable domain, filled in from reference TRBV7-9 and TRBJ2-5, reads DTGVSQNPRHKITKRGQNVTFRCDPISEHNRLYWYRQTLGQGPEFLTYFQNEAQLEKSRLLSDRFSAERPKGSFSTLEIQRTEQGDSAMYLCASSPETEYQETQYFGPGTRLLVL.

The chain joins TRBV27 to TRBJ2-7; D may be TRBD1 (6 bases). The CDR3 length is 13 residues. The V end was cut by 6 bases, the J end by 3 bases, with 12 bases between. CDR1 and CDR2 (germline): MNHEY, SMNVEV (reference sequence). CDR3: CASSPGQNYEQYV. The CDR3 region has the DNA TGTGCCAGCAGCCCGGGACAAAACTACGAGCAGTACGTC.

The chain joins TRBV27 to TRBJ2-1, with D maybe TRBD2 (6 bases). CDR1 MNHEY and CDR2 SMNVEV come from the germline V gene (reference sequence). V lost 3 bases and J 4 bases, leaving 13 bases between the germline ends. This CDR3 is 15 amino acids long. The CDR3 loop is CASSFGSGLYNEQFF. The CDR3, as DNA: TGTGCCAGCAGTTTTGGTAGCGGACTTTACAATGAGCAGTTCTTC.

The genes are TRBV9 and TRBJ1-3; D is undetermined. This CDR3 contains 14 residues. Trimming stripped 0 bases from V and 4 bases from J, with 8 bases between. In germline, CDR1 is SGDLS, CDR2 YYNGEE. This CDR3 reads CASSVGLTGNTIYF. The DNA for the CDR3 is TGTGCCAGCAGCGTAGGACTGACCGGAAACACCATATATTTT.

This chain links TRBV12-3 or TRBV12-4 with TRBJ1-2; possible D gene TRBD1, 5 bases. The CDR3 loop spans 14 amino acids. The V and J ends lost 3 bases and 4 bases respectively, with 12 bases between them. The CDR3 sequence is CASSFGSGGYGYTF. CDR3 DNA sequence: TGTGCCAGCAGTTTTGGATCCGGGGGCTATGGCTACACCTTC.

The chain recombines TRBV27 with TRBJ1-2; D ambiguous. Germline CDR1 and CDR2: MNHEY and SMNVEV (reference sequence). Trimming took 3 bases from V and 8 from J, leaving 19 bases between them. The CDR3 is 15 amino acids. CDR3 coding DNA: TGTGCCAGCAGTTTGGGTCCGGACGGTGGTATAGGCTACACCTTC. It translates to CASSLGPDGGIGYTF.

CDR3 sequence reads: CSASDPGGAHYEQYV. DNA for the CDR3: TGCAGTGCTAGTGATCCGGGGGGGGCTCACTACGAGCAGTACGTC. The chain combines TRBV20-1 with TRBJ2-7; 8 bases are shared with TRBD2. CDR3 size: 15 residues. With V trimmed by 3 bases and J by 3 bases, 10 bases remained unmatched. CDR1 and CDR2 (germline): DFQATT, SNEGSKA (reference sequence).

The V call is TRBV6-1, the J call TRBJ2-1, with 11 bases identical to TRBD2. Germline V CDR1 and CDR2: MNHNS, SASEGT. J lost 4 bases, V lost 6 bases, and 8 bases had no gene match. The CDR3 is made up of 16 amino acids. The CDR3 sequence is CASRTLAGAFYNEQFF. CDR3 sequence (DNA): TGTGCCAGCAGAACACTAGCGGGAGCGTTTTACAATGAGCAGTTCTTC.

The chain links TRBV16 to TRBJ2-1; 9 bases match TRBD1. The CDR3 extends over 16 amino acids. Germline CDR1 is KGHSY and CDR2 is FQNENV. Losses at the gene ends were 4 bases for V and 7 bases for J; bases not matched to a gene: 11. Here the CDR3 reads CASSPLPLDRGNEQFF. The CDR3, as DNA: TGTGCCAGCAGCCCCCTTCCTTTGGACAGGGGAAATGAGCAGTTCTTC.

The rearrangement uses TRBV28 and TRBJ2-7; D unclear. Trimming cost V 4 bases and J 5 bases, with 15 bases left between them. This CDR3 is 14 amino acids long. The germline gives CDR1 MDHEN, CDR2 SYDVKM. CDR3 DNA sequence: TGTGCCAGCAGTTCCCTAGGTAGCCCAAACGAGCAGTACGTC. This codes for CASSSLGSPNEQYV.